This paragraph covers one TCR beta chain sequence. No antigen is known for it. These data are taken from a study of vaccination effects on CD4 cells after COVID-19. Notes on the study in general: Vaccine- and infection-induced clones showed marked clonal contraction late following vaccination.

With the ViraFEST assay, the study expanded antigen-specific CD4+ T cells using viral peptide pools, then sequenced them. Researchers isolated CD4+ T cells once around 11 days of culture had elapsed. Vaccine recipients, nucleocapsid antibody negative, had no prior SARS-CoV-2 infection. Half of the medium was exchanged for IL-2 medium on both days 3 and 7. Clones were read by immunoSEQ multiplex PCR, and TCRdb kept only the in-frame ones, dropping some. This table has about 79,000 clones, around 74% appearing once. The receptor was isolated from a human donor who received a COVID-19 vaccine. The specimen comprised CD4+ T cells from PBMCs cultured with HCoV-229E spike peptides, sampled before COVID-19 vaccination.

CDR3: CASSLMTGVGETQYF. CDR3 DNA sequence: TGTGCCAGCAGCCTGATGACAGGGGTTGGTGAGACCCAGTACTTC. The chain couples TRBV5-4 to TRBJ2-5, with 8 bases that match TRBD1. Germline V gene sequence: CDR1 SGHNT, CDR2 YYREEE (reference sequence). CDR3 size: 15 residues. The trim removed 4 bases at V and 5 bases at J, leaving 10 bases unmatched.